This T cell receptor beta chain came from a study of T cells after posttransplantation cyclophosphamide. Regarding the study as a whole: Donor-recipient repertoire similarity was low at 1-2 months, rising over year one. After PTCy, TRB diversity resembled that of CNI/methotrexate controls. Blood and skin or GI T cell repertoires showed limited TRB overlap.

As to this clone: What it binds is not known.

Busulfan-fludarabine conditioning, marrow transplant, and cyclophosphamide on days +3 and +4 were administered. Clones were sequenced by immunoSEQ multiplex PCR, and TCRdb holds only the in-frame ones, with some missing. The sample holds roughly 10,000 clones, 70% to 90% seen once. This TCR was recovered from a female patient in her fifties or sixties who received an allogeneic stem cell transplant from a related donor, was CMV-positive, and had no GVHD. Some T cells may have originated in the graft donor. The sample here was PBMCs, taken approximately 1,800 days after allogeneic stem cell transplant with posttransplant cyclophosphamide.

The CDR3: CASSLQGSGNQPQHF. Written as DNA, the CDR3 is TGTGCCAGCAGTTTACAGGGGAGCGGCAATCAGCCCCAGCATTTT. The chain uses TRBV27 and TRBJ1-5; tentatively, D is TRBD1 (6 bases). V was cut by 2 bases and J by 2 bases, with 10 bases left in between. The CDR3 sequence is 15 residues long. The germline gives CDR1 MNHEY, CDR2 SMNVEV (reference sequence).